This is a list of T cell receptor beta chains from one sample in a study of blood T cells in healthy people across ages. TCRdb reprocessed the 5' RACE reads via MiXCR and lists one record per CDR3 protein. The sample carries hundreds of thousands of distinct CDR3 sequences, roughly 44% recorded once. Sequencing input: blood. Receptor source: a man between 60 and 75 years old in good health. CDR3s include the opening cysteine and the closing phenylalanine or tryptophan. A D gene is named only where the DNA matches it firmly. Only part of the rows carry a size: once, few, many, or a class if the clone is expanded.

>TRBJ2-1|TRBD2|TRBV7-9|.
CASSPLSGANYNEQFF
TGTGCCAGCAGCCCCCTAAGCGGGGCCAACTACAATGAGCAGTTCTTC
>TRBJ2-3|TRBD1|TRBV6-2/TRBV6-3|.
CASSYNDRGDTQYF
TGTGCCAGCAGTTACAACGACAGGGGCGATACGCAGTATTTT
>TRBJ2-7|.|TRBV10-3|.
CAISEDRYYEQYF
TGTGCCATCAGTGAAGACCGCTACTACGAGCAGTACTTC
>TRBJ1-4|.|TRBV29-1|few
CSAWRNEKLFF
TGCAGCGCCTGGCGGAATGAAAAACTGTTTTTT
>TRBJ2-5|.|TRBV6-2/TRBV6-3|few
CASSYEGQETQYF
TGTGCCAGCAGTTACGAGGGGCAAGAGACCCAGTACTTC
>TRBJ2-7|.|TRBV2|.
CASKERRYEHNEQYF
TGTGCCAGCAAGGAGAGACGATACGAACACAATGAGCAGTACTTC
>TRBJ1-2|.|TRBV25-1|.
CTSSVGHRPGYTF
TGTACCAGCAGTGTGGGACACCGACCTGGCTACACCTTC
>TRBJ2-7|TRBD1|TRBV4-3|.
CASSQGGQGSLEQYF
TGCGCCAGCAGCCAAGGGGGACAGGGGTCTCTCGAGCAGTACTTC
>TRBJ1-2|.|TRBV3-1|.
CASSEANKVRGYTF
TGTGCCAGCAGCGAAGCAAACAAGGTCCGTGGCTACACCTTC
>TRBJ2-5|.|TRBV7-2|.
CASSPWASLEETQYF
TGTGCCAGCAGCCCATGGGCCAGCTTAGAAGAGACCCAGTACTTC
>TRBJ1-6|TRBD1|TRBV3-1|few
CASSQSGTGHSPLHF
TGTGCCAGCAGCCAGAGCGGGACAGGTCATTCACCCCTCCACTTT
>TRBJ2-5|.|TRBV5-4|.
CASSLWGDQETQYF
TGTGCCAGCAGCTTGTGGGGGGACCAAGAGACCCAGTACTTC
>TRBJ2-1|TRBD1|TRBV14|few
CASSQSGTGSYNEQFF
TGTGCCAGCAGCCAGTCCGGGACAGGATCCTACAATGAGCAGTTCTTC